This passage covers 18 T cell receptor beta chains from one sample sequenced in a study of T cell responses to AZD1222 COVID-19 vaccine. Repertoires were generated with immunoSEQ multiplex PCR, while TCRdb's copy carries only in-frame clones and drops some. The sample lists about 110,000 clones; about 80% were seen once. This sample comprised peripheral blood, obtained on day 0 of AZD1222 vaccination. All receptors derive from an adult in good health.

Only one count was recorded for this clone. The genes are TRBV5-8 and TRBJ1-2; tentative D call: TRBD1 (6 bases). V was shortened by 0 bases and J by 6 bases, with 15 bases between the two germline ends. The CDR3 totals 15 residues. Germline lookup yields CDR1 SGHTS and CDR2 YDEGEE. The CDR3 region has the DNA TGTGCCAGCAGCTTGGAGGGGGAAAACTTCCATGGCTACACCTTC. The encoded protein is CASSLEGENFHGYTF.

The chain uses TRBV6-5 and TRBJ2-5, with D tentatively TRBD1 (6 bases). Germline V gene data show CDR1 as MNHEY and CDR2 as SVGAGI. The CDR3 has 15 amino acids. Trimming took 5 bases from V and 1 from J, leaving 14 bases between them. The CDR3 DNA reads as TGTGCCAGCAGTACCCAATCAGGGGCCCAAGAGACCCAGTACTTC. It translates to CASSTQSGAQETQYF.

The V gene is TRBV3-1 (or the pseudogene TRBV3-2), the J gene TRBJ1-3; the D is unclear. Germline CDR1 reads LGHDT; CDR2 reads YNNKEL (reference sequence). Trimming took off 1 base at V and 8 bases at J, with 15 bases between the two ends. CDR3 size: 15 residues. The CDR3 region has the DNA TGTGCCAGCAGCCAAGGCCTTATACTACGGGACACCATATATTTT. Residues: CASSQGLILRDTIYF.

V gene TRBV5-1 combines with J gene TRBJ2-3; 11 nucleotides agree with TRBD2. CDR3 size: 15 residues. Trimming removed 4 bases from V and 4 bases from J; junction bases left unmatched: 5. Germline V CDR1 and CDR2: SGHRS, YFSETQ. CDR3 DNA: TGCGCCAGCAGCGGTGAACTAGCGGGAGCAGATACGCAGTATTTT. This codes for CASSGELAGADTQYF. Variable domain in full (rest from reference TRBV5-1 and TRBJ2-3): KAGVTQTPRYLIKTRGQQVTLSCSPISGHRSVSWYQQTPGQGLQFLFEYFSETQRNKGNFPGRFSGRQFSNSRSEMNVSTLELGDSALYLCASSGELAGADTQYFGPGTRLTVL.

The chain is built from TRBV9 and TRBJ1-6; perhaps TRBD1 as D (5 bases). Germline CDR1 and CDR2: SGDLS and YYNGEE. CDR3 length: 15 residues. The germline V and J ends were trimmed by 0 bases and 5 bases, with 9 bases remaining between them. The CDR3 DNA follows: TGTGCCAGCAGCGTAGGGACATCCCATAATTCACCCCTCCACTTT. It yields the protein CASSVGTSHNSPLHF.

The CDR3 loop is CASSHSGRALKNEQFF. CDR3 nucleotides: TGTGCCAGCAGCCATAGCGGGAGGGCCCTGAAAAATGAGCAGTTCTTC. The rearrangement links TRBV7-9 to TRBJ2-1, with 11 bases that match TRBD2. Germline assignment: CDR1 SEHNR and CDR2 FQNEAQ (reference sequence). The V gene end was trimmed by 5 bases and the J gene end by 7 bases; junction bases not matched to a gene: 10. The CDR3 has 16 residues.

The rearrangement uses TRBV28 and TRBJ1-2; D is undetermined. V was shortened by 5 bases and J by 1 base, with 8 bases between the two germline ends. The germline gives CDR1 MDHEN, CDR2 SYDVKM. This CDR3 contains 13 residues. The CDR3 loop is CASSQTFNYGYTF. The CDR3 DNA follows: TGTGCCAGCAGTCAAACATTTAACTATGGCTACACCTTC.

The chain recombines TRBV7-6 with TRBJ2-3, with D hard to call. The length of the CDR3 is 14 residues. Per germline, CDR1 SGHVS and CDR2 FNYEAQ. V was clipped by 1 base and J by 3 bases, with 8 bases between them. The CDR3 loop is CASSLGSGTDTQYF. Written as DNA, the CDR3 is TGTGCCAGCAGCTTAGGAAGTGGGACAGATACGCAGTATTTT.

The rearrangement uses TRBV3-1 (or the pseudogene TRBV3-2) and TRBJ2-7; 7 bases map to TRBD2. The V gene end was trimmed by 5 bases and the J gene end by 5 bases; junction bases not matched to a gene: 9. The length of the CDR3 is 14 residues. Germline V CDR1 and CDR2: LGHDT, YNNKEL (reference sequence). CDR3 nucleotides: TGTGCCAGCAGCTCCCACGGGGGGTCCCACGAGCAGTACTTC. Translated: CASSSHGGSHEQYF.

The genes are TRBV6-5 and TRBJ1-1; D gene unclear. The CDR3 is 15 amino acids. V dropped 7 bases and J dropped 1 base, with 16 bases sitting between them. Germline V gene sequence: CDR1 MNHEY, CDR2 SVGAGI. CDR3 nucleotides: TGTGCCAGCACCGAATTTGGTGTCCGGAACACTGAAGCTTTCTTT. Residues: CASTEFGVRNTEAFF.

This chain joins TRBV18 and TRBJ1-5; D unresolved. CDR3 length equals 15 residues. Trimming removed 0 bases at V and 5 bases at J, with 11 bases between. CDR1 is KGHSH, CDR2 LQKENI, per germline. CDR3: CASSPPGDTDQPQHF. In DNA, the CDR3 is TGTGCCAGCTCACCACCAGGAGATACTGATCAGCCCCAGCATTTT. Drawing the rest from reference TRBV18 and TRBJ1-5, the complete variable domain is NAGVMQNPRHLVRRRGQEARLRCSPMKGHSHVYWYRQLPEEGLKFMVYLQKENIIDESGMPKERFSAEFPKEGPSILRIQQVVRGDSAAYFCASSPPGDTDQPQHFGDGTRLSIL.

The chain links TRBV23-1 to TRBJ1-5; 9 bases line up with TRBD1. TRBV23-1 is assigned to the ORF class and has an uncertain function. Trimming took 2 bases from V and 4 from J; bases not matched to a gene: 9. The CDR3 is 17 amino acids. The CDR3 loop is CASSQPPRDRENQPQHF. The CDR3 bases are TGCGCCAGCAGTCAACCCCCCCGGGACAGGGAGAATCAGCCCCAGCATTTT.

V gene TRBV7-9 combines with J gene TRBJ1-4, with 8 bases aligning to TRBD1. The CDR3 runs to 17 residues. The V and J ends lost 1 base and 2 bases, in that order; junction bases with no gene match: 6. CDR1 is SEHNR and CDR2 is FQNEAQ in the germline V gene (reference sequence). CDR3 DNA: TGTGCCAGCAGCTTAGGACTAACAGGGGGGACTAATGAAAAACTGTTTTTT. Translating gives CASSLGLTGGTNEKLFF.

V usage is TRBV3-1 (or the pseudogene TRBV3-2) and J usage is TRBJ1-2; 9 nucleotides align to TRBD1. Trimming took 3 bases from V and 5 from J; bases not matched to a gene: 4. CDR3 length: 14 amino acids. The germline V gene has CDR1 LGHDT and CDR2 YNNKEL (reference sequence). The CDR3, as DNA: TGTGCCAGCAGCCAGGGACAGGGACGATATGGCTACACCTTC. Protein product: CASSQGQGRYGYTF.

The V call is TRBV10-3, the J call TRBJ1-1, with D maybe TRBD1 (6 bases). Trimming pared 8 bases from V and 2 bases from J, leaving 15 bases between. CDR1 and CDR2 from the germline V gene are ENHRY and SYGVKD. This CDR3 contains 14 residues. CDR3: CAIAGVQGNTEAFF. In DNA form, the CDR3 reads TGTGCCATCGCTGGGGTACAGGGCAACACTGAAGCTTTCTTT.

The chain uses TRBV4-2 and TRBJ2-1, with 8 bases aligning to TRBD1. CDR3 size: 15 residues. The trim removed 3 bases at V and 4 bases at J, leaving 5 bases unmatched. CDR1 and CDR2 (germline): LGHNA, YNFKEQ. The CDR3 sequence is CASSQRTGSYNEQFF. For the CDR3, the DNA is TGTGCCAGCAGCCAGCGGACAGGGAGTTACAATGAGCAGTTCTTC.

This chain connects TRBV3-1 (or the pseudogene TRBV3-2) to TRBJ2-7; 8 positions match TRBD1. The germline V gene encodes CDR1 LGHDT and CDR2 YNNKEL (reference sequence). The CDR3 is 15 amino acids. V shed 2 bases and J 3 bases; nucleotides not matched to a gene: 6. CDR3 coding DNA: TGTGCCAGCAGCCAACCGGGACAGGTCGTCTACGAGCAGTACTTC. It specifies CASSQPGQVVYEQYF.

The chain is built from TRBV6-5 and TRBJ2-7; 7 bases agree with TRBD1. The CDR3 has 15 residues. Germline trimming cut 0 bases from V and 6 bases from J; bases unmatched to any gene: 8. CDR1 and CDR2 (germline): MNHEY, SVGAGI. The chain's CDR3 is CASSYSEGTVLEQYF. The CDR3 DNA follows: TGTGCCAGCAGTTACTCAGAGGGGACAGTTCTCGAGCAGTACTTC.